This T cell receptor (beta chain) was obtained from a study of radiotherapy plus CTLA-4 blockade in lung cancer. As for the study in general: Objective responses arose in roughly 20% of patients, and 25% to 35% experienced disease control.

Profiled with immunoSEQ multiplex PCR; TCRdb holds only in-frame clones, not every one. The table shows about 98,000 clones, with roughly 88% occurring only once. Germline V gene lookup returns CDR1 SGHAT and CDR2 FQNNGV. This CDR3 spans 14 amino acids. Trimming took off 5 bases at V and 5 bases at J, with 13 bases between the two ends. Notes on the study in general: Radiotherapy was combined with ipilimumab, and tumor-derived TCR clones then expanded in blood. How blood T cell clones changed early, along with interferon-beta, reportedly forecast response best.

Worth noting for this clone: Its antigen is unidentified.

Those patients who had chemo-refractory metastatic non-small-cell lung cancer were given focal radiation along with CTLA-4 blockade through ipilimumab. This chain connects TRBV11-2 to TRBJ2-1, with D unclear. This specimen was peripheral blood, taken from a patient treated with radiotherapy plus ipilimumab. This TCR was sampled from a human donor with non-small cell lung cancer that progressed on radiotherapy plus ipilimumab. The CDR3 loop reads CASSPSITDNEQFF. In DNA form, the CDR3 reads TGTGCCAGCAGCCCCAGCATAACCGACAATGAGCAGTTCTTC.